The rows below give T cell receptor beta chains drawn from one sample of a study of shared clonotypes between healthy human individuals. Sequenced by immunoSEQ multiplex PCR; TCRdb stores in-frame clones only, minus some. The table records hundreds of thousands of clones, over 65% of them present only once. Input material: memory CD4+ T cells sorted from blood. The receptors here all came from a woman in her 30s in good health. The CDR3 runs from the conserved cysteine through the conserved F or W. The D gene is left open where the match is weak. A clone size is listed for some rows: how often the clone was seen (once, few, many), or a class if it is expanded.

D gene	V gene	clone size	J gene	CDR3 protein	CDR3 DNA
.	TRBV28	.	TRBJ2-1	CASSSPGAPGSSYNEQFF	TGTGCCAGCAGCTCCCCGGGGGCCCCAGGAAGCTCCTACAATGAGCAGTTCTTC
.	TRBV28	once	TRBJ2-7	CASSFGVVSYEQYF	TGTGCCAGCAGTTTTGGGGTCGTCTCCTACGAGCAGTACTTC
TRBD1	TRBV28	.	TRBJ2-7	CASRDSITYEQYF	TGTGCCAGCCGGGACAGCATCACCTACGAGCAGTACTTC
.	TRBV18	.	TRBJ1-1	CASSPASGDTEAFF	TGTGCCAGCTCACCGGCCTCAGGTGACACTGAAGCTTTCTTT
.	TRBV11-2	.	TRBJ2-7	CASSSFSGGALYEQYF	TGTGCCAGCAGCTCCTTTTCTGGCGGGGCACTCTACGAGCAGTACTTC
.	TRBV10-3	.	TRBJ1-1	CAIRGGSNTEAFF	TGTGCCATCAGGGGCGGCTCGAACACTGAAGCTTTCTTT
TRBD2	TRBV27	many	TRBJ2-5	CASSFSGLGETQYF	TGTGCCAGCAGTTTCTCGGGACTAGGGGAGACCCAGTACTTC
.	TRBV2	once	TRBJ1-1	CASRVASGNTEAFF	TGTGCCAGCCGAGTTGCTAGCGGGAACACTGAAGCTTTCTTT
.	TRBV14	.	TRBJ2-7	CASSHTGEQYF	TGTGCCAGCAGCCACACGGGCGAGCAGTACTTC
TRBD1	TRBV18	.	TRBJ1-2	CASSSTGQGYTF	TGTGCCAGCTCATCGACAGGGCAGGGCTACACCTTC
.	TRBV18	few	TRBJ2-1	CASSPGRLEGEQFF	TGTGCCAGCTCACCGGGGCGGTTAGAGGGTGAGCAGTTCTTC
.	TRBV19	.	TRBJ2-5	CASSIASGGGWETQYF	TGTGCCAGTAGTATAGCCTCAGGCGGAGGGTGGGAGACCCAGTACTTC
TRBD1	TRBV25-1	few	TRBJ2-7	CASSGGQLYEQYF	TGTGCCAGCAGTGGGGGACAGCTCTACGAGCAGTACTTC
.	TRBV19	.	TRBJ2-7	CASSIAGSPYEQYF	TGTGCCAGCTCCATTGCAGGGTCTCCCTACGAGCAGTACTTC
TRBD2	TRBV6-5	once	TRBJ2-7	CASKLAGGNYEQYF	TGTGCCAGCAAACTAGCGGGAGGGAACTACGAGCAGTACTTC
.	TRBV6-6	.	TRBJ2-3	CASSSYPGQQDTQYF	TGTGCCAGCAGTTCTTATCCGGGCCAGCAAGATACGCAGTATTTT
.	TRBV9	.	TRBJ1-2	CASSGWTENNYGYTF	TGTGCCAGCAGCGGTTGGACAGAGAATAACTATGGCTACACCTTC